The clone carrying this T cell receptor beta chain was seen a single time. The data derive from a study of blood T cell repertoires in COVID-19. Study details: Spain, Italy and the United States supplied samples that represented acute and convalescent COVID-19. T cells, B-cell-depleted T cells, or PBMCs supplied cDNA or gDNA.

The CDR3 loop spans 14 amino acids. V was cut by 0 bases and J by 0 bases, with 8 bases left in between. The germline gives CDR1 GTSNPN, CDR2 SVGIG (reference sequence). Original analysis: Reference gene primer amplification gave nucleated cell count estimates. TCRdb's copy holds only in-frame clones and misses some; the assay was immunoSEQ multiplex PCR. V, J and clone size derive from that table, while D and trimming were established from the DNA sequence. This table holds about 90,000 clones, roughly 90% found once. The sample taken for sequencing was peripheral blood. This receptor was taken from a man aged 80 or over with acute or convalescent COVID-19. V and J are TRBV30 and TRBJ1-1; D possibly corresponds to TRBD1 (5 bases). CDR3 residues: CAWSVGQVNTEAFF. Written as DNA, the CDR3 is TGTGCCTGGAGTGTGGGGCAAGTGAACACTGAAGCTTTCTTT.